Here is one T cell receptor (beta chain) with its context. Use of 60 Vbeta and 13 Jbeta primers characterized the PCR. The repertoire was sequenced with immunoSEQ multiplex PCR; TCRdb's copy has only in-frame clones and lacks some. This table has roughly 120,000 clones, around three quarters appearing once. Germline values: CDR1 LNHNV, CDR2 YYDKDF (reference sequence). The CDR3 has 17 residues. Participants comprised healthy donors of bone marrow. The sample is drawn from a study of cytomegalovirus exposure and HLA in healthy donors. Across the study: Researchers found that roughly 81% of about 400 genotyped donors fell within the Caucasian-associated ancestry cluster.

The gene calls are TRBV15 and TRBJ2-5, with 13 bases fitting TRBD2. The J call may not be correct, given that the DNA end is closer to TRBJ2-7. The receptor was isolated from a woman aged 40-49 years in good health and CMV-seropositive. The sequencing sample was made of PBMCs. The CDR3 spells CATSRPGLAGSSYEQYF. In DNA, the CDR3 is TGTGCCACCAGCAGGCCGGGACTAGCGGGGAGCTCCTACGAGCAGTACTTC.